Presented here are 17 T cell receptor beta chains from one specimen sequenced in a study of cytomegalovirus exposure and HLA in healthy donors. Vbeta (60) and Jbeta (13) primers were used in the PCR. Measured with immunoSEQ multiplex PCR; TCRdb has only the in-frame clones, and not every one. Among 130,000 to 150,000 clones listed, over 60% were seen once. Sequenced: PBMCs. These receptors originate from a man aged 35 to 55 in good health and CMV-seropositive.

This clone showed up just a few times. The chain combines TRBV6-5 with TRBJ1-4; D remains unclear. V dropped 4 bases and J dropped 5 bases, with 8 bases sitting between them. Germline assignment: CDR1 MNHEY and CDR2 SVGAGI. The CDR3 spans 13 residues. The CDR3 loop reads CASSSQNNEKLFF. As DNA, the CDR3 is TGTGCCAGCAGTTCCCAGAACAATGAAAAACTGTTTTTT.

V is TRBV2 and J is TRBJ2-5; D unresolved. CDR3 length: 11 amino acids. Looked up from germline, CDR1 is SNHLY and CDR2 is FYNNEI. The germline V and J ends were trimmed by 2 bases and 11 bases, with 9 bases remaining between them. The CDR3 coding sequence is TGTGCCAGCAGTGAACAGTTCCAGCAGTACTTC. It encodes CASSEQFQQYF.

This chain links TRBV29-1 with TRBJ2-5; 8 nucleotides align to TRBD1. The assigned J gene may be wrong: the sequence end matches TRBJ2-7 better. The CDR3 extends over 13 amino acids. Germline CDR1 is SQVTM and CDR2 is ANQGSEA. The CDR3 nucleotides read TGCAGCGCCGGACAGGGCCTTCTCTACGAGCAGTACTTC. Its translation: CSAGQGLLYEQYF.

The chain joins TRBV2 to TRBJ1-2, with D perhaps TRBD1 (6 bases). The CDR3 covers 13 residues. In germline, CDR1 is SNHLY, CDR2 FYNNEI. The germline V and J ends were trimmed by 4 bases and 5 bases, with 11 bases remaining between them. This chain's CDR3 is CASSGTDAYGYTF. Written as DNA, the CDR3 is TGTGCCAGCAGTGGGACAGATGCGTATGGCTACACCTTC.

This clone has only a few counts. This chain links TRBV28 with TRBJ2-7; D unresolved. CDR1 is MDHEN and CDR2 is SYDVKM in the germline V gene. The CDR3 sequence is 12 residues long. Trimming cost V 8 bases and J 4 bases, with 12 bases left between them. The CDR3 region has the DNA TGTGCCAGCTCCGGTTCGGGTTACGAGCAGTACTTC. Translating it yields CASSGSGYEQYF.

The chain couples TRBV4-3 to TRBJ1-5; perhaps TRBD1 as D (6 bases). The CDR3 has 19 amino acids. The germline V gene has CDR1 LGHNA and CDR2 YSLEER. Trimming removed 0 bases from V and 0 bases from J, with 18 bases in between. The CDR3 sequence: CASSQDFTGGAGSNQPQHF. The CDR3, as DNA: TGCGCCAGCAGCCAAGATTTTACGGGGGGCGCAGGTAGCAATCAGCCCCAGCATTTT.

The V call is TRBV2, the J call TRBJ2-5, with 8 bases that match TRBD2. This CDR3 contains 18 residues. The germline V gene encodes CDR1 SNHLY and CDR2 FYNNEI. J lost 1 base, V lost 2 bases, and 12 bases had no gene match. The CDR3 here is CASSERVVASGSQETQYF. CDR3 coding DNA: TGTGCCAGCAGTGAAAGGGTCGTGGCTAGCGGGTCCCAAGAGACCCAGTACTTC.

The chain links TRBV11-1 to TRBJ1-1; D ambiguous. The CDR3 is made up of 14 amino acids. Looked up from germline, CDR1 is SGHAT and CDR2 is FQDESV (reference sequence). Trimming cost V 1 base and J 6 bases, with 12 bases left between them. The CDR3 DNA reads TGTGCCAGCAGCTTAGGTCAGCTAAGCGCTGAAGCTTTCTTT. This codes for CASSLGQLSAEAFF.

This clone appeared once. This chain uses TRBV6-5 with TRBJ1-2; tentatively, D is TRBD1 (6 bases). Germline CDR1 reads MNHEY; CDR2 reads SVGAGI. Deletions cut 4 bases from V and 6 bases from J, with 18 bases between. This CDR3 contains 15 residues. The CDR3, as DNA: TGTGCCAGCAGTTCAGGGGTTAAAGCCATTAATGGCTACACCTTC. It yields the protein CASSSGVKAINGYTF.

The CDR3 loop is CASSSRLADAYEQYF. CDR3 DNA: TGTGCCAGCAGCTCGAGACTAGCGGACGCCTACGAGCAGTACTTC. V usage is TRBV5-4 and J usage is TRBJ2-7; 9 nucleotides match TRBD2. Germline V lookup: CDR1 SGHNT, CDR2 YYREEE (reference sequence). Germline trimming cut 3 bases from V and 2 bases from J; bases unmatched to any gene: 6. This CDR3 has 15 amino acids.

This chain links TRBV19 with TRBJ2-2; 7 bases align to TRBD2. Germline-derived CDR1 and CDR2 are LNHDA and SQIVND (reference sequence). V lost 5 bases, J lost 4 bases, and 7 bases stayed unmatched. CDR3 length: 15 residues. Here the CDR3 DNA reads TGTGCCAGTAGTTTCGCGGGAGTAGGCACCGGGGAGCTGTTTTTT. It yields the protein CASSFAGVGTGELFF. The variable domain in full, with the rest retrieved from reference TRBV19 and TRBJ2-2, is DGGITQSPKYLFRKEGQNVTLSCEQNLNHDAMYWYRQDPGQGLRLIYYSQIVNDFQKGDIAEGYSVSREKKESFPLTVTSAQKNPTAFYLCASSFAGVGTGELFFGEGSRLTVL.

This chain connects TRBV21-1 to TRBJ2-2; the table calls TRBD2, which could not be checked here. TRBV21-1 has pseudogene status. The CDR3 extends over 18 amino acids. The CDR3 nucleotides read TGTGCCAGCAGCAAAGAATCGACTAGCGGCATTAACACCGGGGAGCTGTTTTTT. Encoded protein: CASSKESTSGINTGELFF.

The rearrangement links TRBV30 to TRBJ1-1, with 7 positions matching TRBD1. The CDR3 spans 11 residues. The V segment lost 5 bases and the J segment 10 bases; nucleotides outside the gene matches: 7. The V gene's germline CDR1 is GTSNPN and CDR2 SVGIG (reference sequence). CDR3 bases: TGTGCCTGGGGCAGGGGGTTCTCAGCTTTCTTT. Its translation: CAWGRGFSAFF. The whole variable domain, remainder taken from reference TRBV30 and TRBJ1-1, is SQTIHQWPATLVQPVGSPLSLECTVEGTSNPNLYWYRQAAGRGLQLLFYSVGIGQISSEVPQNLSASRPQDRQFILSSKKLLLSDSGFYLCAWGRGFSAFFGQGTRLTVV.

The rearrangement joins TRBV4-1 to TRBJ2-7; TRBD2 matches 9 bases. Trimming took 0 bases from V and 5 from J; bases not matched to a gene: 8. Looked up from germline, CDR1 is MGHRA and CDR2 is YSYEKL. This CDR3 region has 16 residues. CDR3 nucleotides: TGCGCCAGCAGCCAAGATCCCGCGGGAGGGGAGCACGAGCAGTACTTC. Protein product: CASSQDPAGGEHEQYF.

Regarding this clone: The junction shows a germline mismatch at one end, possibly a read error. Additional DNA sequences in this sample encode the identical CDR3. This rearrangement joins TRBV12-5 to TRBJ1-5, with 10 nucleotides matching TRBD1. Looked up from germline, CDR1 is LGHNT and CDR2 is FRNRAP. The CDR3 spans 18 residues. CDR3 amino acids: CASGLAPGTGEVYQPQHF. The CDR3 coding sequence is TGTGCTAGTGGCTTGGCTCCCGGGACAGGGGAAGTCTATCAGCCCCAGCATTTT.

The DNA of the CDR3 is TGCAGCGTCTCTAGCGGGGTTAGCTCCTACGAGCAGTACTTC. This translates into CSVSSGVSSYEQYF. The chain carries TRBV29-1 and TRBJ2-7; 9 bases align to TRBD2. The CDR3 extends over 14 amino acids. V was clipped by 6 bases and J by 0 bases; unmatched bases: 6. In germline, CDR1 is SQVTM, CDR2 ANQGSEA.

V and J are TRBV19 and TRBJ2-1, with D maybe TRBD1 (6 bases). Trimming removed 6 bases at V and 0 bases at J, with 12 bases between. CDR1 and CDR2 from the germline V gene are LNHDA and SQIVND (reference sequence). The CDR3 spans 15 residues. CDR3 sequence reads: CASSQQGYSYNEQFF. The CDR3 region has the DNA TGTGCCAGTAGCCAACAGGGTTACTCCTACAATGAGCAGTTCTTC.